This record covers a single T cell receptor (beta chain). The germline V gene encodes CDR1 SGHAT and CDR2 FQNNGV. Trimming at V came to 11 bases and at J to 4 bases, leaving 10 bases not matched to a gene. CDR3 length: 14 residues. This specimen comes from a study of CD8 T cells in Susac syndrome. CD8+ and CD4+ blood T cells underwent TCR beta sequencing. The individuals used as controls were healthy donors who had been matched for both age and sex. Negative magnetic isolation gave CD8+ and CD4+ cells; FACS enriched CD8+ TEMRA. RNA, at roughly 0.5 to 1 ug, was reverse transcribed with random hexamers. By means of immunoSEQ multiplex PCR, TCR beta CDR3 spanning 54 Vbeta and 13 Jbeta underwent amplification. TCRdb analysed the immunoSEQ multiplex PCR reads with MiXCR anew, one entry per CDR3 protein. The sample yields 110,000 to 150,000 distinct CDR3 sequences, approximately 95% seen once.

The chain links TRBV11-2 to TRBJ2-3, with 9 bases that match TRBD2. The sequenced material came from CD8+ T cells from PBMCs. The clonotype was recovered from a human donor in good health. CDR3 amino acids: CAGKAGGLPDTQYF. DNA of the CDR3: TGTGCCGGAAAAGCGGGAGGACTACCAGATACGCAGTATTTT.